These 13 T cell receptor beta chains share one sample of origin, sequenced in a study of spatial heterogeneity in lung cancer. Overall study results and limits: In tumors, expanded intratumoral alpha and beta TCR counts tracked mutation counts.

Time point reported: sample taken at primary tumor resection. TCRdb re-called the 5' RACE reads through MiXCR, storing one row per CDR3 protein. In the table there are 6,000 to 8,000 distinct CDR3 sequences, 6% to 9% of which are singletons. For these receptors, no antigen is known. Sequences were derived from lung tumor tissue, sampled at surgery. The origin of the receptors is a male donor with early-stage non-small cell lung cancer.

Many counts were recorded for this clonotype. The chain links TRBV11-1 to TRBJ2-2, with 7 bases identical to TRBD1. Trimming took 3 bases from V and 1 from J; bases not matched to a gene: 2. The germline CDR1 and CDR2 sequences are SGHAT and FQDESV (reference sequence). The CDR3 consists of 15 residues. The CDR3 protein is CASSLGDRNTGELFF. As DNA, the CDR3 is TGTGCCAGCAGCTTGGGGGACAGGAACACCGGGGAGCTGTTTTTT.

This clonotype was recorded at least ten times. The rearrangement uses TRBV5-1 and TRBJ2-7; D is possibly TRBD1 or TRBD2 (5 bases each). This CDR3 has 15 residues. Trimming shortened V by 0 bases and J by 0 bases, and 10 bases separated the two germline ends. From germline, CDR1 is SGHRS and CDR2 YFSETQ. The CDR3 sequence: CASSLVPGASYEQYF. CDR3 bases: TGCGCCAGCAGCTTGGTCCCCGGGGCCTCCTACGAGCAGTACTTC.

This clonotype is categorized as medium-sized. The V call is TRBV4-2, the J call TRBJ1-1, with a weak D call TRBD1 (5 bases). CDR1 and CDR2 (germline): LGHNA, YNFKEQ. The V and J ends lost 0 bases and 11 bases respectively, with 19 bases between them. The CDR3 is 15 amino acids. CDR3 loop: CASSQDLRDEQGAFF. Written as DNA, the CDR3 is TGTGCCAGCAGCCAAGATTTGAGGGACGAGCAAGGGGCTTTCTTT.

In this sample, this clonotype turned up many times. This chain connects TRBV5-1 to TRBJ2-7; a possible D gene is TRBD2 (5 bases). Trimming stripped 0 bases from V and 0 bases from J, with 13 bases between. The germline gives CDR1 SGHRS, CDR2 YFSETQ. The CDR3 has 16 residues. The CDR3 coding sequence is TGCGCCAGCAGCTTGGGACCCGGCCGGGACTCCTACGAGCAGTACTTC. This gives the protein CASSLGPGRDSYEQYF.

The V call is TRBV5-6, the J call TRBJ2-2; the D is unclear. This CDR3 comprises 12 residues. The V and J ends lost 1 base and 4 bases respectively, with 2 bases between them. Germline V gene data show CDR1 as SGHDT and CDR2 as YYEEEE. CDR3 coding DNA: TGTGCCAGCAGCTTGTCCACCGGGGAGCTGTTTTTT. This codes for CASSLSTGELFF.

This chain links TRBV7-8 with TRBJ2-1; TRBD2 matches 9 bases. Trimming removed 0 bases from V and 4 bases from J; junction bases left unmatched: 13. CDR1 SGHVS and CDR2 FQNEAQ come from the germline V gene. The CDR3 has 19 residues. The CDR3 nucleotides are TGTGCCAGCAGCTTAGCGGTTGCGGGGGGGCTTTTCGGATACAATGAGCAGTTCTTC. This sequence encodes CASSLAVAGGLFGYNEQFF.

At least ten counts were recorded for this clonotype. The chain recombines TRBV20-1 with TRBJ1-4, with D unresolved. Germline V lookup: CDR1 DFQATT, CDR2 SNEGSKA (reference sequence). V lost 1 base, J lost 3 bases, and 12 bases lay in between. CDR3 size: 15 residues. This CDR3 reads CSARAVQAPNEKLFF. The CDR3 DNA reads TGCAGTGCTAGAGCAGTCCAGGCCCCTAATGAAAAACTGTTTTTT.

Turning to this clonotype: A much larger clone differs by one base, so this may be a read error. The rearrangement joins TRBV7-9 to TRBJ2-5; D is uncertain. The CDR3 spans 15 residues. The V gene's germline CDR1 is SEHNR and CDR2 FQNEAQ (reference sequence). The CDR3 protein is CASSLERSIQETRYF. The CDR3 DNA reads as TGTGCCAGCAGCTTAGAACGCAGTATCCAAGAGACCCGGTACTTC.

This clonotype is labeled as medium-sized. CDR3 nucleotide sequence: TGTGCCAGCTCACCTCCTGCCCTCAAGGGAGAGCAGTACTTC. Its translation is CASSPPALKGEQYF. This chain connects TRBV18 to TRBJ2-7; D remains unclear. The length of the CDR3 is 14 residues. Germline V gives CDR1 KGHSH, CDR2 LQKENI. Trimming pared 3 bases from V and 7 bases from J, leaving 16 bases between.

In its sample, this clonotype was seen many times. The chain links TRBV28 to TRBJ2-1, with TRBD2 matching 8 bases. Germline V lookup: CDR1 MDHEN, CDR2 SYDVKM. There are 19 residues in the CDR3. Trimming cost V 0 bases and J 7 bases; bases outside gene matches: 17. CDR3 amino acids: CASSLWSPSAREEVNEQFF. The CDR3 bases are TGTGCCAGCAGTTTATGGTCCCCATCGGCGCGGGAGGAAGTTAATGAGCAGTTCTTC.

This clonotype is termed large. The genes are TRBV11-2 and TRBJ2-1, with a possible D match to TRBD2 (6 bases). Trimming removed 1 base at V and 6 bases at J, with 13 bases between. Per the germline V gene, CDR1 is SGHAT and CDR2 is FQNNGV. The CDR3 consists of 15 residues. The CDR3 loop reads CASSLAGLAPNEQFF. Here the CDR3 DNA reads TGTGCCAGCAGCTTAGCTGGGCTAGCGCCCAATGAGCAGTTCTTC. Together with reference TRBV11-2 and TRBJ2-1, the CDR3 gives the full variable domain: EAGVAQSPRYKIIEKRQSVAFWCNPISGHATLYWYQQILGQGPKLLIQFQNNGVVDDSQLPKDRFSAERLKGVDSTLKIQPAKLEDSAVYLCASSLAGLAPNEQFFGPGTRLTVL.

This clonotype counts as medium-sized (0.01 to 0.1%). The CDR3 DNA reads as TGTGCCAGCAGCTTCTTCGGGTATAATTCACCCCTCCACTTT. It encodes CASSFFGYNSPLHF. The gene calls are TRBV11-2 and TRBJ1-6, with D hard to call. Germline values: CDR1 SGHAT, CDR2 FQNNGV. V shed 3 bases and J shed 4 bases, with 7 bases lying between them. There are 14 residues in the CDR3.

This clonotype is classed as medium-sized (0.01 to 0.1%). The chain uses TRBV18 and TRBJ2-7; 10 positions agree with TRBD2. The CDR3 is 14 amino acids. Per the germline V gene, CDR1 is KGHSH and CDR2 is LQKENI. The V segment lost 4 bases and the J segment 7 bases; nucleotides outside the gene matches: 7. CDR3 coding DNA: TGTGCCAGCTCACGGAGCGGGAGGGCTGAGGAGCAGTACTTC. Translated, it gives CASSRSGRAEEQYF.